This T cell receptor (beta chain) was profiled in a study of blood T cell repertoires in COVID-19 (dated by TCRdb to about 2020). Regarding the complete study: Collaborator samples came from the United States, Italy and Spain and covered acute and convalescent phases of COVID-19. The material from the prospective study consisted of cDNA or gDNA derived from T cells, B-cell-depleted T cells, or PBMCs. Subjects who had been exposed to COVID-19, were actively infected with it, or had recovered from it provided the deeply sampled blood TCRbeta repertoires that made up the dataset. A freely available public database, intended as a resource for researchers studying the immune response to SARS-CoV-2, is where the repertoires were released. Samples were obtained from the ongoing ImmuneRACE study (first 160 participants) and from 1,254 subjects provided by 6 global collaborators. Nearly every sample came with metadata listing a de-identified subject ID, COVID-19 status, age in years and sex. Where HLA class I and class II types were available, the types were taken from metadata supplied by the sample provider, not from assay-based typing.

The immunoSEQ Assay, a bias-controlled multiplex PCR, was used to amplify TCRbeta CDR3 regions from genomic DNA. From the authors' description of their analysis: Nucleated cell counts per sample were estimated from amplification of reference gene primers within the assay. To quantify the absolute abundance of each unique TCRbeta CDR3 rearrangement, sequence reads were collapsed and filtered. Productive Simpson clonality was computed per sample as the square root of Simpson's diversity index over productive rearrangements. The table comes from immuneACCESS by way of TCRdb, which keeps in-frame sequences with V and J called. Part of the clones is missing from these tables; in studies checked, under half for an unresolved V gene and the rest for unknown reasons. V and J calls and clone size are given by that table; D and trimming were obtained from the DNA. The sample has 250,000 to 300,000 clones on record, less than 90% of them singletons. The top ten constitute over 4.5% of the sample.

What the authors observed across the whole study: How much clinical and demographic metadata was included differed by source and by participant, and the metadata was provided uncurated.

As for this clone: Its antigen is currently not known. Base qualities are not recorded, but no much larger clone differs from it by a single base.

Samples from volunteer blood donors who had recovered from COVID-19 were contributed by a second Seattle source. The collaborating institutions used their own protocols to collect whole blood in K2EDTA tubes. For TCRbeta analysis, collaborators shipped samples as frozen whole blood, isolated PBMCs, or DNA extracted from either of those sample types. Sequenced input: peripheral blood. The sequence derives from a man in his 60s who had recovered from COVID-19.

The CDR3 loop reads CASSLAAPGGTYYNEQFF. The sequence in DNA is TGTGCCAGCAGCTTAGCTGCTCCAGGGGGCACCTACTACAATGAGCAGTTCTTC. The rearranged segments are TRBV11-2 and TRBJ2-1, with 8 bases aligning to TRBD1. CDR1 and CDR2 are drawn from the germline V gene: SGHAT, FQNNGV. The CDR3 runs 18 amino acids, cysteine and phenylalanine included. Only the CDR3 part of the read is kept: 54 bases, read in frame from the first base. V trim: 1 base; J trim: 3 bases; unmatched bases: 11.